This T cell receptor beta chain is from a study of control samples from healthy donors and cancer patients. As for this clone: Germline and junction disagree at one end, which may indicate a read error.

The assay was immunoSEQ multiplex PCR, and TCRdb's table has in-frame clones only and misses some. The table lists about 120,000 clones, roughly 87% of them singletons. Germline V gives CDR1 SSHAT, CDR2 FNYEAQ (reference sequence). This CDR3 has 17 residues. The chain has TRBV7-7 and TRBJ2-6, with a possible D match to TRBD1 (5 bases). The TCR was taken from a man between 18 and 29 years old in good health. The specimen was blood. The CDR3 coding sequence is TGTGCTAGCAGCCGTGAGGCTACAGGTTCTGGGGCCAACGTCCTGACTTTC. Translation: CASSREATGSGANVLTF.